This T cell receptor beta chain was profiled in a study of blood T cells in healthy people across ages. Study-level findings and limits: More naive CD4+ cells and higher diversity were found in long-lived than in aged donors. It was held that diversity estimates obtained from one million T cells represented underestimates. Older age went with lower TCR beta diversity per million T cells, in a roughly linear way.

This clonotype was observed many times. Its target is unknown. This CDR3 spans 12 amino acids. V dropped 3 bases and J dropped 6; count of bases not matched to a gene: 4. Germline-derived CDR1 and CDR2 are DFQATT and SNEGSKA (reference sequence). The authors ran a second PCR of about 7 to 11 cycles using a sample-barcoded 5' primer and a J-beta primer mix. Researchers report that a template-switch adaptor with 12 random nucleotides tagged each cDNA molecule. Using its own MiXCR run on the 5' RACE reads, TCRdb lists one record per CDR3 protein. This sample has around 870,000 distinct CDR3 sequences; 25% to 30% occur once, and the top ten carry 17%.

The sequenced sample consisted of blood. The rearrangement uses TRBV20-1 and TRBJ1-2, with TRBD1 matching over 7 bases. This sequence originates from a woman aged 80 or over in good health. The CDR3: CSASQGGDGYTF. CDR3 DNA sequence: TGCAGTGCTAGCCAGGGGGGGGATGGCTACACCTTC.